Each of the 7 T cell receptor beta chains below was sequenced from the same sample in a study of neurological immune-mediated disorders. One entry per CDR3 protein results from TCRdb running MiXCR on the 5' RACE reads. Of about 48,000 distinct CDR3 sequences in the sample, more than 5% were seen once. Sequenced material: CD4+ T cells from blood. The receptor set was obtained from a woman between 18 and 30 years old with multiple sclerosis.

This clonotype was counted at least ten times. The chain carries TRBV6-6 and TRBJ1-4; D might be TRBD1 (5 bases). Trimming took off 5 bases at V and 3 bases at J, with 13 bases between the two ends. CDR1 and CDR2 (germline): MNHNY, SVGAGI (reference sequence). CDR3 length equals 15 residues. CDR3 sequence reads: CASSNLGRANEKLFF. CDR3 DNA: TGTGCCAGCAGTAACCTGGGGCGGGCTAATGAAAAACTGTTTTTT.

This clonotype was detected many times. This chain joins TRBV20-1 and TRBJ1-1; D remains ambiguous. Germline-derived CDR1 and CDR2 are DFQATT and SNEGSKA (reference sequence). V was clipped by 0 bases and J by 1 base, with 3 bases between them. This CDR3 is 12 amino acids long. CDR3 DNA sequence: TGCAGTGCTAGAGAGGGGAACACTGAAGCTTTCTTT. This codes for CSAREGNTEAFF.

Here the CDR3 DNA reads TGTGCCAGCAGCGGAGGACAGGGGGAAGCTTTCTTT. Protein sequence: CASSGGQGEAFF. This chain connects TRBV5-5 to TRBJ1-1, with TRBD1 identical over 9 bases. V gave up 4 bases and J gave up 8 bases; unmatched junction bases: 3. Germline V gene sequence: CDR1 SGHKS, CDR2 YYEKEE (reference sequence). The CDR3 length is 12 residues.

This clonotype was recorded at least ten times. CDR3 residues: CSAGLAGGPRDEQFF. In nucleotides, the CDR3 is TGCAGTGCCGGACTAGCGGGAGGGCCCAGAGATGAGCAGTTCTTC. The chain is built from TRBV20-1 and TRBJ2-1; 15 bases align to TRBD2. V lost 6 bases to trimming and J lost 8 bases; unmatched junction nucleotides: 8. Germline lookup yields CDR1 DFQATT and CDR2 SNEGSKA (reference sequence). This CDR3 contains 15 residues.

In its sample, this clonotype was seen many times. The rearrangement links TRBV7-9 to TRBJ2-2, with 10 bases matching TRBD1. V shed 5 bases, J shed 6 bases, and the junction held 6 bases outside the gene matches. Germline V lookup: CDR1 SEHNR, CDR2 FQNEAQ (reference sequence). This CDR3 has 15 residues. The CDR3 loop reads CASSLGTGVSGELFF. DNA of the CDR3: TGTGCCAGCAGCCTAGGGACAGGGGTTTCCGGGGAGCTGTTTTTT.

This clonotype was seen ten or more times. The gene calls are TRBV21-1 and TRBJ2-7; the D call of TRBD1 is as the table states it, not checked on the DNA. TRBV21-1 is given as a pseudogene. The CDR3 extends over 15 amino acids. CDR3 sequence reads: CASSKVPGSIHEQYF. The CDR3 coding sequence is TGTGCCAGCAGCAAAGTCCCGGGGTCGATTCACGAGCAGTACTTC.

This clonotype has a count of ten or more. V gene TRBV5-5 combines with J gene TRBJ1-5; 10 bases align to TRBD1. In germline, CDR1 is SGHKS, CDR2 YYEKEE (reference sequence). The CDR3 totals 15 residues. The J segment lost 6 bases and the V segment lost 0 bases, leaving 3 bases of the junction unmatched. As DNA, the CDR3 is TGTGCCAGCAGCTTGGGACAGGGGGCTTTTCAGCCCCAGCATTTT. It specifies CASSLGQGAFQPQHF.